What follows describes a single T cell receptor (beta chain). What it recognizes is unknown. This sample was taken from a study of cytomegalovirus exposure and HLA in healthy donors. TCRdb's table, derived via immunoSEQ multiplex PCR, lists solely in-frame clones and lacks some. The sample includes hundreds of thousands of clones, around four fifths of them seen just once. The CDR3 spans 14 residues. CDR1 GTSNPN and CDR2 SVGIG come from the germline V gene (reference sequence). J gave up 0 bases and V 3 bases, and 1 base lay outside the gene matches. Study-wide results and limits: Diagnosis of cytomegalovirus status made by the classifier reportedly showed high specificity and sensitivity. Among the CMV-associated chains, three were confirmed in vitro as specific for CMV antigens.

The approximately 120-subject validation cohort, separate from the 666-subject first cohort, included the donors. This clonotype was sampled from a woman aged 25 to 39 in good health and CMV-seropositive. The source material was PBMCs. J is TRBJ2-3 and V is TRBV30, with TRBD2 matching over 9 bases. CDR3 DNA sequence: TGTGCCTGGAGCACTAGCGGGAGCACAGATACGCAGTATTTT. This encodes CAWSTSGSTDTQYF. Filled out from reference TRBV30 and TRBJ2-3, the complete variable domain reads SQTIHQWPATLVQPVGSPLSLECTVEGTSNPNLYWYRQAAGRGLQLLFYSVGIGQISSEVPQNLSASRPQDRQFILSSKKLLLSDSGFYLCAWSTSGSTDTQYFGPGTRLTVL.